A selection of T cell receptor beta chains follows, all from one sample in a study of cytomegalovirus exposure and HLA in healthy donors. Sequencing was performed with immunoSEQ multiplex PCR; in TCRdb, only in-frame clones are kept and a portion is missing. The sample lists 98,000 or so clones, under 85% occurring once. Sequencing input: PBMCs. These receptor sequences come from a woman aged 18 to 35 in good health and CMV-seronegative. CDR3s leave out the opening cysteine and the closing phenylalanine or tryptophan. The D gene is left open where the match is weak.

V gene	D gene	CDR3 protein
TRBV2	TRBD2	ASRPGLALGEQF
TRBV5-6	NA	ASSLWTVQETQY
TRBV4-1	NA	ASNSPGREGPYNSPLH
TRBV19	NA	ASSLRSTLEEKLF
TRBV5-6	TRBD1	ASSDDRVNGYT
TRBV9	TRBD1	ASSGSGTGHYEQY
TRBV27	TRBD1	ASKHRGSTEAF
TRBV2	NA	ASSHRLQGLNYGYT
TRBV9	NA	ASSVAGSTDTQY
TRBV18	TRBD2	ASSPPNSGGAAGKNIQY
TRBV27	TRBD1	ASSLYPTGDEQY
TRBV4-1	NA	ASSLPAGDTEAF
TRBV14	NA	ASSQEIGDGYT
TRBV13	TRBD1	ASSPGTGRGEQY